This TCR beta chain was recovered during a study of identical twins. Regarding the study as a whole: Models came in too low on out-of-frame TCR alpha sharing in monozygotic twins. Twins' surplus sharing was weaker for beta out-of-frame sequences.

This clonotype was observed many times. The antigen remains unidentified. A universal primer site was added by template switching, and unique molecular identifiers were carried by the cDNA. TCRdb re-derived calls from the 5' RACE reads in MiXCR, one entry per CDR3 protein. This sample carries some 330,000 distinct CDR3 sequences, 8.5% to 10% of them seen once, and the ten largest clones take about 9.1%. The sample taken for sequencing was naive T cells sorted from blood. The sequence was obtained from a woman aged 45 to 65 in good health.

CDR3: CSVEWRERSYEQYF. CDR3 bases: TGCAGCGTTGAGTGGCGGGAGAGATCCTACGAGCAGTACTTC. The chain employs TRBV29-1 and TRBJ2-7; 7 positions match TRBD2. This CDR3 has 14 amino acids. Looked up from germline, CDR1 is SQVTM and CDR2 is ANQGSEA. The trim removed 3 bases at V and 1 base at J, leaving 6 bases unmatched.